Listed below are T cell receptor beta chains from one sample, sequenced in a study of blood T cells in healthy people across ages. TCRdb used MiXCR to reprocess the 5' RACE reads, holding one entry per CDR3 protein. Among about 1.4 million distinct CDR3 sequences listed, around 55% were seen once. The sequenced sample consisted of blood. The receptors were gathered from a man aged 18 to 30 in good health. Each CDR3 is given with its conserved first and last residue. A D gene is named only where the DNA matches it firmly. Some rows have no size entry. The others give once, few or many, or a class for an expanded clone.

size	length	V	D	J	CDR3	DNA
NA	17	TRBV4-1	TRBD1	TRBJ2-7	CASSQAPGQLISYEQYF	TGCGCCAGCAGCCAAGCCCCGGGACAGCTTATTTCCTACGAGCAGTACTTC
NA	10	TRBV20-1	NA	TRBJ2-2	CSAGRGELFF	TGCAGTGCCGGGCGTGGGGAGCTGTTTTTT
NA	15	TRBV2	NA	TRBJ2-5	CASSEDTDRRETQYF	TGTGCCAGCAGTGAAGACACCGATAGGCGTGAGACCCAGTACTTC
NA	19	TRBV15	NA	TRBJ2-1	CATSSAVESRQGDYNEQFF	TGTGCCACCAGCAGCGCTGTGGAGTCCCGCCAAGGTGACTACAATGAGCAGTTCTTC
NA	15	TRBV28	NA	TRBJ2-7	CASSAPPPEHYEQYF	TGTGCCAGCAGCGCCCCTCCCCCGGAGCACTACGAGCAGTACTTC
few	14	TRBV5-1	NA	TRBJ2-7	CASSLGTVRYEQYF	TGCGCCAGCAGCTTGGGGACAGTCAGATACGAGCAGTACTTC
NA	14	TRBV5-1	NA	TRBJ2-7	CASSLTGTGHEQYF	TGCGCCAGCAGCTTAACGGGCACAGGCCACGAGCAGTACTTC
few	16	TRBV3-1	NA	TRBJ2-5	CASSPLIGTEKETQYF	TGTGCCAGCAGCCCTCTTATTGGGACCGAGAAAGAGACCCAGTACTTC
few	16	TRBV5-1	NA	TRBJ2-7	CASSAAQGGLSYEQYF	TGCGCCAGCAGCGCCGCCCAGGGGGGTCTCTCCTACGAGCAGTACTTC
few	16	TRBV7-2	TRBD2	TRBJ2-1	CASSLVGLAGLNEQFF	TGTGCCAGCAGCTTAGTGGGCCTAGCGGGCCTCAATGAGCAGTTCTTC
NA	16	TRBV7-9	NA	TRBJ2-7	CASSSPEAGTPYEQYF	TGTGCCAGCAGCTCCCCGGAGGCCGGGACACCTTACGAGCAGTACTTC
NA	14	TRBV6-5	TRBD1	TRBJ1-1	CASSTQGARTEAFF	TGTGCCAGCAGTACTCAGGGGGCGCGTACTGAAGCTTTCTTT
NA	15	TRBV5-5	NA	TRBJ1-1	CASTPYGGWDTEAFF	TGTGCTAGCACCCCCTATGGAGGGTGGGACACTGAAGCTTTCTTT
NA	15	TRBV5-4	TRBD2	TRBJ2-7	CASSLAGTRNCEQYF	TGTGCCAGCAGCTTGGCCGGGACTAGAAACTGCGAGCAGTACTTC
few	14	TRBV29-1	TRBD1	TRBJ2-3	CSVEGQGATDTQYF	TGCAGCGTTGAGGGACAGGGGGCGACAGATACGCAGTATTTT
NA	14	TRBV4-2	NA	TRBJ2-1	CASSQGGTVDEQFF	TGTGCCAGCAGCCAAGGAGGGACTGTCGATGAGCAGTTCTTC
few	13	TRBV4-3	NA	TRBJ1-5	CASSQVMGRPQHF	TGCGCCAGCAGCCAAGTGATGGGGCGGCCCCAGCATTTT
once	15	TRBV7-6	TRBD2	TRBJ2-3	CASSLASGVTDTQYF	TGTGCCAGCAGCTTAGCCAGCGGGGTCACAGATACGCAGTATTTT
few	15	TRBV11-2	TRBD1	TRBJ1-1	CASSGKGQGNTEAFF	TGTGCCAGCAGCGGTAAGGGACAGGGAAACACTGAAGCTTTCTTT
NA	14	TRBV7-2	NA	TRBJ2-7	CASSLNGRAGEQYF	TGTGCCAGCAGCTTAAATGGCAGGGCTGGCGAGCAGTACTTC
NA	13	TRBV12-3/TRBV12-4	NA	TRBJ1-1	CASTKGHRAEAFF	TGTGCCAGCACCAAGGGACATCGGGCTGAAGCTTTCTTT
once	14	TRBV15	NA	TRBJ2-7	CATSRDQGRYEQYF	TGTGCCACCAGCAGAGATCAGGGTCGCTACGAGCAGTACTTC
NA	16	TRBV4-2	TRBD1	TRBJ2-7	CASSPLVDRGQHEQYF	TGTGCCAGCAGCCCACTCGTAGACAGGGGGCAGCACGAGCAGTACTTC
NA	16	TRBV4-2	TRBD1	TRBJ1-1	CASSQRPGQPNTEAFF	TGTGCCAGCAGCCAACGTCCGGGACAGCCTAACACTGAAGCTTTCTTT
few	14	TRBV6-2/TRBV6-3	NA	TRBJ2-5	CASSYGRNYNEQYF	TGTGCCAGCAGTTACGGTCGTAATTACAATGAGCAGTACTTC
NA	16	TRBV4-3	NA	TRBJ2-2	CASSPIQGINTGELFF	TGCGCCAGCAGCCCCATTCAGGGGATCAACACCGGGGAGCTGTTTTTT
NA	17	TRBV2	NA	TRBJ1-1	CASSESAGPPLNTEAFF	TGTGCCAGCAGTGAATCTGCAGGCCCCCCTTTGAACACTGAAGCTTTCTTT
NA	17	TRBV13	NA	TRBJ2-2	CASSTIRDHTNTGELFF	TGTGCCAGCAGCACAATCCGGGACCACACGAACACCGGGGAGCTGTTTTTT
NA	13	TRBV20-1	NA	TRBJ2-2	CSATGLNTGELFF	TGCAGTGCTACGGGACTCAACACCGGGGAGCTGTTTTTT
NA	14	TRBV12-3/TRBV12-4	NA	TRBJ2-4	CASSPSTGTETRYF	TGTGCCAGCAGTCCAAGCACAGGCACAGAGACCCGGTACTTC
NA	11	TRBV27	NA	TRBJ2-7	CARTLSYEQYF	TGTGCCAGAACCTTGTCCTACGAGCAGTACTTC
NA	15	TRBV11-2	TRBD2	TRBJ2-7	CASSAGRAGVREQYF	TGTGCCAGCAGCGCGGGACGAGCGGGGGTGAGGGAGCAGTACTTC
NA	14	TRBV5-1	NA	TRBJ2-3	CASSYSRVTDTQYF	TGCGCCAGCAGCTATAGCAGGGTCACAGATACGCAGTATTTT
few	17	TRBV12-5	NA	TRBJ2-7	CASGLVDPDGQSYEQYF	TGTGCTAGTGGTTTGGTAGATCCGGACGGACAATCCTACGAGCAGTACTTC
NA	16	TRBV4-2	TRBD2	TRBJ2-7	CASSHRAGSSSYEQYF	TGTGCCAGCAGCCACAGAGCGGGGTCCAGCTCCTACGAGCAGTACTTC
once	14	TRBV2	NA	TRBJ2-1	CASNPSDVNNEQFF	TGTGCCAGCAATCCTAGCGATGTCAACAATGAGCAGTTCTTC
NA	13	TRBV10-3	NA	TRBJ2-3	CAISYSYTDTQYF	TGTGCCATCAGCTATTCTTACACAGATACGCAGTATTTT
few	15	TRBV3-1	NA	TRBJ1-2	CASSQDLNRQQGYTF	TGTGCCAGCAGCCAAGATCTGAACCGACAGCAGGGCTACACCTTC
NA	14	TRBV18	NA	TRBJ2-7	CASSPTGTFDEQYF	TGTGCCAGCTCACCGACTGGGACCTTCGACGAGCAGTACTTC
NA	16	TRBV10-3	NA	TRBJ1-2	CAISESQGSFLYGYTF	TGTGCCATCAGTGAGTCTCAAGGCAGCTTCCTCTATGGCTACACCTTC
NA	14	TRBV27	NA	TRBJ2-2	CASSSGGNTGELFF	TGTGCCAGCAGTTCTGGGGGGAACACCGGGGAGCTGTTTTTT
NA	14	TRBV6-5	NA	TRBJ2-5	CASSPGRGVETQYF	TGTGCCAGCAGTCCGGGGAGGGGGGTGGAGACCCAGTACTTC
NA	17	TRBV9	NA	TRBJ2-2	CASSVGLGTANTGELFF	TGTGCCAGCAGCGTAGGCTTGGGGACCGCGAACACCGGGGAGCTGTTTTTT
many	16	TRBV3-1	NA	TRBJ2-6	CASSPRGGSGANVLTF	TGTGCCAGCAGCCCAAGAGGGGGTTCTGGGGCCAACGTCCTGACTTTC
NA	18	TRBV5-6	TRBD1	TRBJ2-6	CASSLGPYRGTGANVLTF	TGTGCCAGCAGCTTGGGCCCATACAGGGGGACTGGGGCCAACGTCCTGACTTTC
NA	12	TRBV20-1	NA	TRBJ2-7	CSARDGHYEQYF	TGCAGTGCTAGGGACGGGCACTACGAGCAGTACTTC
NA	13	TRBV6-1	TRBD2	TRBJ2-7	CASSDLAAYEQYF	TGTGCCAGCAGTGATCTAGCGGCCTACGAGCAGTACTTC
NA	16	TRBV6-5	NA	TRBJ2-1	CASTDGDIGSYNEQFF	TGTGCCAGCACCGACGGGGATATAGGGTCCTACAATGAGCAGTTCTTC
NA	16	TRBV7-2	TRBD2	TRBJ2-2	CASSLKLAGGLRELFF	TGTGCCAGCAGCTTAAAACTAGCGGGAGGGCTGAGGGAGCTGTTTTTT
few	13	TRBV7-9	NA	TRBJ1-2	CASTLGGNYGYTF	TGTGCCAGCACTTTAGGGGGAAACTATGGCTACACCTTC
NA	14	TRBV3-1	NA	TRBJ2-1	CASSPTLGRSEQFF	TGTGCCAGCAGTCCCACATTAGGACGGAGTGAGCAGTTCTTC
NA	15	TRBV2	NA	TRBJ1-1	CASREGVRGNTEAFF	TGTGCCAGCAGAGAGGGGGTACGCGGGAACACTGAAGCTTTCTTT
NA	16	TRBV10-3	TRBD2	TRBJ2-7	CAISDRRGAFGDEQYF	TGTGCCATCAGTGATCGGCGGGGGGCCTTTGGGGACGAGCAGTACTTC
few	14	TRBV29-1	TRBD1	TRBJ2-1	CSVEDMGTGPEQFF	TGCAGCGTTGAAGATATGGGGACAGGGCCTGAGCAGTTCTTC
NA	14	TRBV5-1	TRBD1	TRBJ2-1	CASSLGWTGGHQFF	TGCGCCAGCAGCTTGGGGTGGACAGGGGGCCACCAGTTCTTC
few	13	TRBV9	NA	TRBJ1-1	CASSAGGGIEAFF	TGTGCCAGCAGCGCGGGGGGCGGAATAGAAGCTTTCTTT
NA	13	TRBV12-5	NA	TRBJ1-4	CASGPPSNEKLFF	TGTGCTAGTGGTCCCCCATCCAATGAAAAACTGTTTTTT